This TCR beta chain was identified during a study of radiotherapy plus CTLA-4 blockade in lung cancer. Background on the study: Patients showed objective responses in about 20% of cases and disease control in under 35%.

Chemo-refractory metastatic non-small-cell lung cancer patients were treated with focal radiation plus CTLA-4 blockade with ipilimumab. Comment on this clone: As yet, its antigen is unknown.

This CDR3 spans 13 amino acids. The germline gives CDR1 SGHTA, CDR2 FQGNSA. The V gene lost 1 base and the J gene lost 3 bases, with 7 bases spanning the gap. Study-wide findings and caveats: Some TCR clones had been derived from tumors. These clones expanded in peripheral blood after radiotherapy plus ipilimumab.

The protocol was immunoSEQ multiplex PCR, while the TCRdb copy is restricted to in-frame clones and leaves out a portion. The sample contains some 51,000 clones, 79% of which appear only once. The chain links TRBV7-2 to TRBJ2-7; unclear D gene. Sequencing was performed on peripheral blood, taken from a patient treated with radiotherapy plus ipilimumab. This clonotype was sampled from a human donor with non-small cell lung cancer who had a complete response to radiotherapy plus ipilimumab. The CDR3 DNA is TGTGCCAGCAGCTTAGGGGCAGACTACGAGCAGTACGTC. Translated: CASSLGADYEQYV.